This is a list of T cell receptor beta chains from one sample in a study of cytomegalovirus exposure and HLA in healthy donors. Repertoires were generated with immunoSEQ multiplex PCR, while TCRdb's copy carries only in-frame clones and drops some. The sample consists of over 200,000 clones, 80% to 90% of them appearing once. The sequencing input was PBMCs. The receptors stem from a woman under 30 in good health and CMV-seronegative. CDR3s include the opening cysteine and the closing phenylalanine or tryptophan.

TRBV4-2	TRBJ2-7	CASSQVSTSGIREQYF
TRBV5-1	TRBJ2-5	CASSYDRSGSAETQYF
TRBV5-1	TRBJ2-5	CASSLKAGGFETQYF
TRBV7-9	TRBJ1-5	CASSLDRGQPQHF
TRBV2	TRBJ2-1	CASKILASFSNEQFF
TRBV5-1	TRBJ2-2	CASSRGTGGNTGELFF
TRBV27	TRBJ2-1	CASKEGQGFTSEQFF
TRBV30	TRBJ2-3	CAWSVSGGSTDTQYF
TRBV28	TRBJ2-7	CASSLNPRGQARYEQYF
TRBV2	TRBJ2-7	CASSQPPGHLYYEQYF
TRBV4-3	TRBJ2-3	CASSDVLAGGPGDTQYF
TRBV11-2	TRBJ2-7	CASSRGYEQYF
TRBV28	TRBJ2-5	CASRKEETQYF
TRBV13	TRBJ2-7	CASSFRVRDYEQYF
TRBV2	TRBJ2-6	CASSVGRAGANVLTF
TRBV27	TRBJ2-3	CASSHLAGGTDTQYF
TRBV15	TRBJ2-3	CATSRGLTRRNTDTQYF
TRBV29-1	TRBJ1-1	CSVVGGRNTEAFF
TRBV29-1	TRBJ2-3	CSVLAGITDTQYF
TRBV28	TRBJ1-2	CASSLGQGGYTF
TRBV9	TRBJ2-7	CASSVGYTDYEQYF
TRBV19	TRBJ1-5	CASSIVRGQPQHF
TRBV7-9	TRBJ2-7	CASSLYPNRGNEQYF
TRBV21-1	TRBJ1-4	CASSKRQKNEKLFF
TRBV5-6	TRBJ1-2	CASSRDRTNYGYTF
TRBV11-2	TRBJ2-7	CASSLDYGSYEQYF
TRBV7-2	TRBJ2-3	CASSLRLGGGTDTQYF
TRBV5-1	TRBJ2-7	CASSPPGREFYEQYF
TRBV7-3	TRBJ2-7	CASSVGLAEGYEQYF
TRBV5-1	TRBJ2-1	CASSVLAENNEQFF
TRBV11-3	TRBJ2-7	CASSIESGSQIYEQYF
TRBV28	TRBJ1-2	CASSFRGRAGYTF
TRBV7-2	TRBJ2-5	CASSLLGGPETQYF
TRBV27	TRBJ2-1	CASSFRGRGVVNEQFF
TRBV5-1	TRBJ2-2	CASSLGQRNTGELFF
TRBV27	TRBJ2-3	CASTLSRAGGIRDTQYF
TRBV5-1	TRBJ2-7	CASRLDNLAYEQYF
TRBV28	TRBJ1-2	CASSSPNDGTAGYGYTF
TRBV5-6	TRBJ2-1	CASSSGLAGGYEQFF
TRBV4-1	TRBJ2-7	CASSRGLFSYEQYF
TRBV15	TRBJ1-2	CATRSEGGYGYTF
TRBV28	TRBJ2-3	CASSTYRTDTQYF
TRBV5-6	TRBJ2-3	CASSLDSTDTQYF
TRBV29-1	TRBJ2-6	CSAISGANVLTF
TRBV29-1	TRBJ2-1	CSALADYNEQFF
TRBV5-4	TRBJ2-7	CASSSGGGLSSYEQYF
TRBV6-1	TRBJ2-2	CASSETTGGIGELFF
TRBV4-2	TRBJ2-2	CASSQDLVAHTGELFF
TRBV7-2	TRBJ1-1	CASSLRGIDTEAFF
TRBV4-1	TRBJ2-1	CASSPLVGTSGYNEQFF
TRBV18	TRBJ2-1	CASSPGLAAPREQFF